These 12 T cell receptor beta chains share one sample of origin, sequenced in a study of blood T cell repertoires in COVID-19. TCRdb's table, derived via immunoSEQ multiplex PCR, lists solely in-frame clones and lacks some. The table lists roughly 250,000 clones, roughly nine tenths of them singletons. The sample taken for sequencing was PBMCs or T cells enriched from blood (not recorded which). The source of these receptors is a human donor in a cohort exposed to, infected with or recovered from COVID-19 (not recorded which). The donor label of this sample is uncertain.

This rearrangement joins TRBV7-9 to TRBJ1-5, with a possible D match to TRBD1 (5 bases). The CDR3 has 15 residues. CDR1 is SEHNR and CDR2 is FQNEAQ in the germline V gene (reference sequence). V was clipped by 7 bases and J by 8 bases, with 21 bases between them. Here the CDR3 reads CASTEEGAPGEPQHF. CDR3 bases: TGTGCCAGCACCGAAGAAGGGGCGCCCGGCGAGCCCCAGCATTTT.

To note about this clone: Sequence at one end of the junction differs from germline and may be a read error. This chain joins TRBV6-2 or TRBV6-3 and TRBJ1-4, with TRBD1 matching 7 bases. The CDR3 has 15 amino acids. Germline CDR1 reads MNHEY; CDR2 reads SVGEGT. The CDR3 region has the DNA TGTGCCAGCAGTCCATCCGGGACAGCTAATGAAAAGCTGTTTTTT. Residues: CASSPSGTANEKLFF.

The chain has TRBV18 and TRBJ1-2; D might be TRBD1 (6 bases). CDR1 is KGHSH, CDR2 LQKENI, per germline. Trimming took 3 bases from V and 4 from J, leaving 12 bases between them. This CDR3 has 14 amino acids. The CDR3 coding sequence is TGTGCCAGCTCACCGGACAGAGAATCCTATGGCTACACCTTC. As protein: CASSPDRESYGYTF.

The rearrangement links TRBV25-1 to TRBJ1-1, with unresolved D. The V gene lost 0 bases and the J gene lost 9 bases, with 11 bases spanning the gap. The germline V gene has CDR1 MGHDK and CDR2 SYGVNS. This CDR3 contains 13 residues. The CDR3, as DNA: TGTGCCAGCAGTGAATATGGGAGGGATAAAGCTTTCTTT. Amino acids: CASSEYGRDKAFF.

The chain joins TRBV24-1 to TRBJ1-4; 9 bases are a match to TRBD1. Trimming cost V 4 bases and J 7 bases; bases outside gene matches: 9. From germline, CDR1 is KGHDR and CDR2 SFDVKD. This CDR3 spans 16 amino acids. Here the CDR3 reads CATSDRGTGRGEKLFF. The CDR3 DNA follows: TGTGCCACCAGTGACCGTGGGACAGGGAGAGGTGAAAAACTGTTTTTT.

The genes are TRBV6-2 or TRBV6-3 and TRBJ2-7; 10 nucleotides line up with TRBD2. The CDR3 is made up of 14 amino acids. Trimming cost V 4 bases and J 6 bases; bases outside gene matches: 6. Germline CDR1 and CDR2: MNHEY and SVGEGT. This CDR3 is CASSLGLASAEQYF. The CDR3 nucleotides are TGTGCCAGCAGTTTGGGACTAGCGTCGGCCGAGCAGTACTTC.

The CDR3: CASSPTAVSGANVLTF. DNA for the CDR3: TGTGCCAGCAGCCCAACAGCAGTCTCTGGGGCCAACGTCCTGACTTTC. The J gene is TRBJ2-6, the V gene TRBV3-1 (or the pseudogene TRBV3-2); D unresolved. This CDR3 is 16 amino acids long. The V end lost 4 bases, the J end lost 0 bases, and 10 bases lay between the germline ends. Germline V gene data show CDR1 as LGHDT and CDR2 as YNNKEL (reference sequence).

The chain is built from TRBV2 and TRBJ1-1, with 11 bases fitting TRBD1. The J segment lost 5 bases and the V segment lost 5 bases, leaving 7 bases of the junction unmatched. Germline V gene sequence: CDR1 SNHLY, CDR2 FYNNEI. The length of the CDR3 is 15 residues. The DNA for the CDR3 is TGTGCCAGCAGTCACCGGACAGGGGGCGGGACTGAAGCTTTCTTT. Its translation: CASSHRTGGGTEAFF.

This chain joins TRBV5-1 and TRBJ2-3; D remains ambiguous. Deletions cut 3 bases from V and 6 bases from J, with 11 bases between. CDR1 is SGHRS and CDR2 is YFSETQ in the germline V gene. CDR3 length: 13 residues. CDR3 bases: TGCGCCAGCAGCTCCTCCCGCAGGGATACGCAGTATTTT. Residues: CASSSSRRDTQYF.

The chain links TRBV3-1 (or the pseudogene TRBV3-2) to TRBJ1-3; 10 nucleotides agree with TRBD1. The CDR3 has 14 amino acids. The trim removed 9 bases at V and 4 bases at J, leaving 6 bases unmatched. The germline gives CDR1 LGHDT, CDR2 YNNKEL (reference sequence). CDR3 bases: TGTGCCAGTCGACAGGGGGCGCAGGGAAACACCATATATTTT. Translation: CASRQGAQGNTIYF.

This sequence joins TRBV11-2 and TRBJ2-7; 10 bases match TRBD1. The CDR3 covers 16 residues. Germline CDR1 SGHAT, CDR2 FQNNGV. Unmatched junction bases numbered 9, after V lost 5 bases and J lost 2 bases. The CDR3, as DNA: TGTGCCAGCAGCCACTTCCGGGACAGGGGCCCCTACGAGCAGTACTTC. This codes for CASSHFRDRGPYEQYF.

This clone was recorded a few times. V and J are TRBV19 and TRBJ2-7; tentatively, D is TRBD2 (5 bases). The CDR3 is 15 amino acids. Per germline, CDR1 LNHDA and CDR2 SQIVND (reference sequence). The V gene lost 4 bases and the J gene lost 0 bases, with 13 bases spanning the gap. The CDR3 coding sequence is TGTGCCAGTAGTAGCCGGGGAAGGAGCTCCTACGAGCAGTACTTC. Encoded protein: CASSSRGRSSYEQYF.